This TCR beta chain was profiled in a study of OX40 agonist ivuxolimab in advanced cancers. About the study: The dose-escalation cohort had hepatocellular carcinoma, melanoma, renal cell or head and neck cancer.

This clone was seen a handful of times. This table comes from immunoSEQ multiplex PCR, and its TCRdb copy is limited to in-frame clones, with some not included. The sample shows 77,000 or so clones, approximately 85% of them seen only once. The CDR3 extends over 17 amino acids. The germline V gene has CDR1 SEHNR and CDR2 FQNEAQ (reference sequence). V dropped 5 bases and J dropped 6; count of bases not matched to a gene: 15. Blood sampling took place at baseline, cycle 4 day 1, and cycle 7 day 1. The TCR comes from an adult with an advanced solid tumor such as melanoma, head and neck, liver or kidney cancer. The specimen was CD4+ or CD8+ T cells sorted from blood, collected in a trial of the OX40 agonist ivuxolimab. The rearrangement links TRBV7-9 to TRBJ2-1, with 8 bases identical to TRBD1. CDR3 coding DNA: TGTGCCAGCAGCCCGTGGACAGGGACCTTAAATTTCAATGAGCAGTTCTTC. Amino acids: CASSPWTGTLNFNEQFF.